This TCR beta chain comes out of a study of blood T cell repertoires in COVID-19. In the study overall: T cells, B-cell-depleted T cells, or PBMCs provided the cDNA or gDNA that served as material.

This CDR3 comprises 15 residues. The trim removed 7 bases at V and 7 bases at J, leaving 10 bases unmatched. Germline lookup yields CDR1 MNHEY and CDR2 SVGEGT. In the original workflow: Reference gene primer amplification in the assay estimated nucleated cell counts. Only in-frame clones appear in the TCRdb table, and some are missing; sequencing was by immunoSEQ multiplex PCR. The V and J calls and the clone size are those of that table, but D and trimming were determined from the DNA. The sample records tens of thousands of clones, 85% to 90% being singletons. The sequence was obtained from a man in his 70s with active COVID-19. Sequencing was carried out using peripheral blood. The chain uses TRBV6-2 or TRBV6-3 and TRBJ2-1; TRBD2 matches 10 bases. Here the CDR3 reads CASIPLAGGTNEQFF. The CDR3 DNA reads TGTGCCAGCATCCCATTAGCGGGAGGCACGAATGAGCAGTTCTTC.